One sample yielded the 23 T cell receptor beta chains listed below, sequenced in a study of cytomegalovirus exposure and HLA in healthy donors. In the PCR, 60 Vbeta and 13 Jbeta primers were used. Clones were read by immunoSEQ multiplex PCR, and TCRdb kept only the in-frame ones, dropping some. The sample consists of some 130,000 clones, 77% of them appearing once. Sequencing input: PBMCs. These receptors came from a male donor in good health and CMV-seropositive.

The chain has TRBV7-8 and TRBJ1-2; D possibly corresponds to TRBD1 (5 bases). Germline CDR1 reads SGHVS; CDR2 reads FQNEAQ. This CDR3 contains 11 residues. The V end was cut by 7 bases, the J end by 5 bases, with 8 bases between. CDR3 protein: CASTTGYGYTF. For the CDR3, the DNA is TGTGCCAGCACCACAGGATATGGCTACACCTTC.

This clone occurred once. The V call is TRBV11-2, the J call TRBJ2-5, with D maybe TRBD2 (6 bases). This CDR3 comprises 14 residues. CDR1 is SGHAT, CDR2 FQNNGV, per germline. The ends were cut back, 6 bases at V and 3 bases at J, with 14 bases in the middle. The chain's CDR3 is CASRMGGVKETQYF. Here the CDR3 DNA reads TGTGCCAGCAGGATGGGGGGAGTGAAAGAGACCCAGTACTTC.

A single count supports this clone. The junction differs from germline at one of its ends, possibly a read error. This chain links TRBV7-9 with TRBJ1-5; possibly TRBD1 for D (6 bases). The CDR3 is 12 residues long. Germline CDR1 and CDR2: SEHNR and FQNEAQ (reference sequence). The CDR3 nucleotides are TGTTCCAGCAGCTTTGACAGGCAGCCCCAGCATTTT. Amino acid sequence: CSSSFDRQPQHF.

V gene TRBV5-1 combines with J gene TRBJ1-3; D gene ambiguous. V gave up 5 bases and J gave up 0 bases, with 9 bases separating them. The CDR3 has 14 residues. CDR1 is SGHRS, CDR2 YFSETQ, per germline. The CDR3 loop reads CASREAVSGNTIYF. The CDR3 DNA reads as TGCGCCAGCAGAGAGGCAGTCTCTGGAAACACCATATATTTT.

V and J are TRBV2 and TRBJ2-3; perhaps TRBD2 as D (5 bases). Germline assignment: CDR1 SNHLY and CDR2 FYNNEI. The CDR3 is 14 residues long. The V gene lost 2 bases and the J gene lost 6 bases, with 12 bases spanning the gap. The CDR3 reads CASSERTGVDTQYF. The CDR3 DNA reads as TGTGCCAGCAGTGAAAGGACTGGCGTGGATACGCAGTATTTT.

The CDR3 DNA reads as TGTGCCAGCAGCGTAGGGACAGCCAGTGGCAATCAGCCCCAGCATTTT. Translating it yields CASSVGTASGNQPQHF. The gene calls are TRBV11-2 and TRBJ1-5, with TRBD1 matching over 7 bases. The V segment lost 5 bases and the J segment 2 bases; nucleotides outside the gene matches: 9. CDR3 length: 16 residues. CDR1 is SGHAT, CDR2 FQNNGV, per germline. Full variable domain (rest looked up from reference TRBV11-2 and TRBJ1-5): EAGVAQSPRYKIIEKRQSVAFWCNPISGHATLYWYQQILGQGPKLLIQFQNNGVVDDSQLPKDRFSAERLKGVDSTLKIQPAKLEDSAVYLCASSVGTASGNQPQHFGDGTRLSIL.

The chain joins TRBV13 to TRBJ2-4, with D perhaps TRBD2 (7 bases). Germline CDR1 and CDR2: PRHDT and FYEKMQ (reference sequence). This CDR3 spans 16 amino acids. Trimming pared 7 bases from V and 8 bases from J, leaving 24 bases between. The CDR3 spells CASNPGGPDRGYIQYF. CDR3 nucleotides: TGTGCCAGCAACCCCGGGGGGCCCGATAGGGGATACATTCAGTACTTC.

The CDR3 protein is CASSVGAQGEEKLFF. CDR3 DNA: TGCGCCAGCAGCGTTGGTGCTCAGGGTGAAGAAAAACTGTTTTTT. The V gene is TRBV5-1, the J gene TRBJ1-4; D possibly corresponds to TRBD1 (5 bases). Trimming removed 4 bases from V and 8 bases from J, with 18 bases in between. CDR1 is SGHRS and CDR2 is YFSETQ in the germline V gene. The CDR3 has 15 amino acids.

The chain recombines TRBV6-4 with TRBJ2-2, with TRBD1 matching over 7 bases. Germline V CDR1 and CDR2: MRHNA, SNTAGT. The CDR3 totals 15 residues. The V gene end was trimmed by 0 bases and the J gene end by 7 bases; junction bases not matched to a gene: 5. The CDR3 sequence is CASSDSDRASGELFF. In DNA, the CDR3 is TGTGCCAGCAGTGACTCCGACAGGGCGAGCGGGGAGCTGTTTTTT.

The genes are TRBV2 and TRBJ2-4; TRBD1 aligns across 9 bases. The CDR3 covers 13 residues. Germline trimming cut 6 bases from V and 7 bases from J; bases unmatched to any gene: 4. Germline CDR1 and CDR2: SNHLY and FYNNEI. CDR3 protein: CASSQGQGNIQYF. CDR3 nucleotide sequence: TGTGCCAGCAGCCAAGGACAGGGGAACATTCAGTACTTC.

The V and J genes are TRBV6-1 and TRBJ1-5; D may be TRBD1 (6 bases). The length of the CDR3 is 14 residues. Germline values: CDR1 MNHNS, CDR2 SASEGT. The germline V and J ends were trimmed by 0 bases and 9 bases, with 12 bases remaining between them. The CDR3 protein is CASSEAGGRRPQHF. CDR3 coding DNA: TGTGCCAGCAGTGAAGCCGGGGGGCGACGGCCCCAGCATTTT.

On this clone: Sequence at one end of the junction differs from germline and may be a read error. This specimen includes other DNA sequences encoding the same CDR3. V usage is TRBV25-1 and J usage is TRBJ2-1, with 7 bases lining up with TRBD2. This CDR3 contains 14 residues. Germline V gene sequence: CDR1 MGHDK, CDR2 SYGVNS. The CDR3 DNA sequence: TGCGCCAGCAGTGAACTAGCGAAGGACAATGAGCAGTTCTTC. Translating it yields CASSELAKDNEQFF.

This chain links TRBV18 with TRBJ2-5; 7 bases are a match to TRBD1. The CDR3 contains 16 residues. V gave up 4 bases and J gave up 4 bases; unmatched junction bases: 12. Germline V gene lookup returns CDR1 KGHSH and CDR2 LQKENI. The CDR3 coding sequence is TGTGCCAGCTCACTCCTGACAGGGAGTAGAGGAGAGACCCAGTACTTC. This gives the protein CASSLLTGSRGETQYF.

This clone has just a few counts. This sequence joins TRBV4-1 and TRBJ1-6; no clear D gene. CDR3 length equals 14 residues. V lost 4 bases, J lost 17 bases, and 21 bases lay in between. Germline CDR1 reads MGHRA; CDR2 reads YSYEKL. CDR3 residues: CASSLEEYLPLVHF. The CDR3 nucleotides are TGCGCCAGCAGCCTAGAGGAGTATTTGCCACTTGTCCACTTT.

This clone was found once. V and J are TRBV5-1 and TRBJ2-7; 9 bases line up with TRBD1. After removal of 7 bases from V and 3 bases from J, the junction contained 8 bases not matched to a gene. This CDR3 comprises 14 residues. Per the germline V gene, CDR1 is SGHRS and CDR2 is YFSETQ. CDR3 coding DNA: TGCGCCAGCTCTCCCCGGGACAGGGTCTACGAGCAGTACTTC. This sequence encodes CASSPRDRVYEQYF.

On this clone: The junction departs from the called germline gene at one end, perhaps through a read error. This chain connects TRBV28 to TRBJ2-6; 7 bases fit TRBD1. This CDR3 has 17 residues. Germline V gene sequence: CDR1 MDHEN, CDR2 SYDVKM. CDR3 sequence (DNA): TGTGCCAGCAGTTCACAGACAGGGTCTGCTGGGGCCAACGGCCTGACTTTC. Amino acids: CASSSQTGSAGANGLTF.

Turning to this clone: This CDR3 is also generated by other DNA sequences in the sample. DNA of the CDR3: TGTGCCAGCAGTTTAGGCTCTGTGCATGAGCAGTTCTTC. As protein: CASSLGSVHEQFF. The chain uses TRBV27 and TRBJ2-1; D is unclear. This CDR3 is built from 13 residues. In germline, CDR1 is MNHEY, CDR2 SMNVEV (reference sequence). V was trimmed by 2 bases and J by 8 bases, leaving 10 bases between them.

V usage is TRBV5-5 and J usage is TRBJ1-5; D may be TRBD1 (6 bases). Per the germline V gene, CDR1 is SGHKS and CDR2 is YYEKEE (reference sequence). CDR3 length: 16 residues. V lost 2 bases to trimming and J lost 3 bases, with 15 bases between them. The CDR3 loop is CASSLIPQGVNQPQHF. The CDR3 nucleotides read TGTGCCAGCAGCTTAATCCCACAGGGCGTCAATCAGCCCCAGCATTTT. Full variable domain (remainder filled in from reference TRBV5-5 and TRBJ1-5): DAGVTQSPTHLIKTRGQQVTLRCSPISGHKSVSWYQQVLGQGPQFIFQYYEKEERGRGNFPDRFSARQFPNYSSELNVNALLLGDSALYLCASSLIPQGVNQPQHFGDGTRLSIL.

In DNA, the CDR3 is TGTGCCAGCAGCGGAGAAGGACTAGCGGGAGAGCAGTTCTTC. As protein: CASSGEGLAGEQFF. This rearrangement joins TRBV6-4 to TRBJ2-1, with 12 bases matching TRBD2. The CDR3 length is 14 residues. V was clipped by 6 bases and J by 10 bases; unmatched bases: 7. Germline CDR1 is MRHNA and CDR2 is SNTAGT.

The rearrangement joins TRBV5-1 to TRBJ1-2; a weak D match, TRBD1 (5 bases). The CDR3 spans 13 residues. Trimming cost V 4 bases and J 5 bases, with 12 bases left between them. Germline V gene sequence: CDR1 SGHRS, CDR2 YFSETQ. The CDR3 region has the DNA TGCGCCAGCAGCGTAGACAGTTTTTATGGCTACACCTTC. Its protein is CASSVDSFYGYTF.

Comment on this clone: One end of the junction does not line up with germline, which may come from a read error. The rearrangement links TRBV19 to TRBJ2-6; 13 bases are shared with TRBD2. Germline V gene lookup returns CDR1 LNHDA and CDR2 SQIVND (reference sequence). The CDR3 runs to 17 residues. The CDR3 coding sequence is TGTGCCAGTAGCACTAGCGGGGGGGCGAGTGGGGCCAACGGCCTGACTTTC. This codes for CASSTSGGASGANGLTF.

The chain is built from TRBV5-1 and TRBJ2-5, with D unresolved. The assigned J gene may be wrong: the sequence end matches TRBJ2-7 better. CDR1 SGHRS and CDR2 YFSETQ come from the germline V gene. This CDR3 has 12 residues. The CDR3 spells CASSSSSYEQYF. DNA of the CDR3: TGCGCCAGCAGCTCGAGCTCCTACGAGCAGTACTTC.

This clone occurred a few times. This chain links TRBV10-3 with TRBJ2-1, with 14 bases lining up with TRBD2. Germline trimming cut 5 bases from V and 10 bases from J; bases unmatched to any gene: 4. The V gene's germline CDR1 is ENHRY and CDR2 SYGVKD. The CDR3 consists of 14 residues. The CDR3 region is CAISTGTSGSEQFF. The CDR3, as DNA: TGTGCCATCAGTACCGGGACTAGCGGGAGCGAGCAGTTCTTC.